These 31 T cell receptor beta chains originate from one sample sequenced in a study of blood T cells in healthy people across ages. Using a J-beta primer mix together with a sample-barcoded 5' primer, a second PCR was run for roughly 6 to 12 cycles. Using its own MiXCR run on the 5' RACE reads, TCRdb lists one record per CDR3 protein. The sample records about 970,000 distinct CDR3 sequences, 45% to 60% being singletons. The sequencing input was blood. These receptors were collected from a woman aged 60-75 years in good health.

This clonotype turned up a few times. The chain is built from TRBV20-1 and TRBJ1-5, with 7 bases identical to TRBD1. The CDR3 length is 17 residues. The germline CDR1 and CDR2 sequences are DFQATT and SNEGSKA (reference sequence). V shed 0 bases, J shed 3 bases, and the junction held 11 bases outside the gene matches. CDR3 sequence reads: CSARDVRDSRPNQPQHF. Written as DNA, the CDR3 is TGCAGTGCTAGAGATGTCCGGGACAGCCGCCCCAATCAGCCCCAGCATTTT.

The V and J genes are TRBV11-3 and TRBJ2-7, with 9 bases aligning to TRBD2. The CDR3 spans 18 residues. Losses at the gene ends were 5 bases for V and 1 base for J; bases not matched to a gene: 15. CDR1 and CDR2 (germline): SGHNT, YENEEA. CDR3 coding DNA: TGTGCCAGCAGCCCGGGGGGTAGCGGGAGTCCGGCGTCCTACGAGCAGTACTTC. Its translation: CASSPGGSGSPASYEQYF. Based on the CDR3 plus reference TRBV11-3 and TRBJ2-7, the full variable domain is EAGVVQSPRYKIIEKKQPVAFWCNPISGHNTLYWYLQNLGQGPELLIRYENEEAVDDSQLPKDRFSAERLKGVDSTLKIQPAELGDSAVYLCASSPGGSGSPASYEQYFGPGTRLTVT.

Only a few counts were recorded for this clonotype. J is TRBJ1-2 and V is TRBV4-1; D is undetermined. This CDR3 has 11 residues. Germline assignment: CDR1 MGHRA and CDR2 YSYEKL. Trimming stripped 2 bases from V and 7 bases from J, with 5 bases between. CDR3 nucleotides: TGCGCCAGCAGCCAACCCGGTGGCTACACCTTC. Residues: CASSQPGGYTF.

J is TRBJ1-5 and V is TRBV12-3 or TRBV12-4; D may be TRBD1 (5 bases). There are 14 residues in the CDR3. V dropped 5 bases and J dropped 5 bases, with 13 bases sitting between them. For the CDR3, the DNA is TGTGCCAGCAGTCATAGGGGAAGAGATCAGCCCCAGCATTTT. Amino acids: CASSHRGRDQPQHF.

This clonotype showed up just once. The chain links TRBV9 to TRBJ2-2, with D possibly TRBD1 on 5 matching bases. The CDR3 sequence is 14 residues long. Trimming pared 0 bases from V and 4 bases from J, leaving 7 bases between. Germline V gives CDR1 SGDLS, CDR2 YYNGEE. CDR3: CASSVAGSTGELFF. CDR3 nucleotides: TGTGCCAGCAGCGTAGCAGGGTCCACCGGGGAGCTGTTTTTT.

This clonotype came up a few times. The V call is TRBV6-5, the J call TRBJ1-2; D not certain. Germline assignment: CDR1 MNHEY and CDR2 SVGAGI. The length of the CDR3 is 14 residues. Trimming took 4 bases from V and 0 from J, leaving 9 bases between them. The CDR3, as DNA: TGTGCCAGCAGTTTCGACCCAACTAACTATGGCTACACCTTC. Protein product: CASSFDPTNYGYTF.

The V and J genes are TRBV11-3 and TRBJ2-1; D not certain. Trimming shortened V by 1 base and J by 9 bases, and 7 bases separated the two germline ends. Germline V gives CDR1 SGHNT, CDR2 YENEEA. This CDR3 contains 12 residues. CDR3 nucleotides: TGTGCCAGCAGCTTAGGGGATGGTGAGCAGTTCTTC. Residues: CASSLGDGEQFF.

This clonotype was seen more than once but under ten times. The chain links TRBV7-2 to TRBJ2-3; D gene uncertain. CDR3 length equals 13 residues. Trimming pared 2 bases from V and 5 bases from J, leaving 8 bases between. Germline CDR1 reads SGHTA; CDR2 reads FQGNSA. CDR3 in amino acids: CASSLTLVDTQYF. As DNA, the CDR3 is TGTGCCAGCAGCTTAACCCTAGTAGATACGCAGTATTTT.

This rearrangement joins TRBV11-1 to TRBJ2-1; possible D gene TRBD1, 6 bases. The CDR3 is made up of 14 amino acids. The germline V gene encodes CDR1 SGHAT and CDR2 FQDESV (reference sequence). V lost 7 bases and J lost 4, with 14 bases in between. The chain's CDR3 is CASTLQGPYNEQFF. DNA of the CDR3: TGTGCCAGCACCCTACAGGGACCATACAATGAGCAGTTCTTC.

This clonotype has only a few counts. This chain uses TRBV5-1 with TRBJ2-7; possibly TRBD1 for D (6 bases). The CDR3 runs 16 residues. CDR1 SGHRS and CDR2 YFSETQ come from the germline V gene. Deletions cut 5 bases from V and 3 bases from J, with 21 bases between. The CDR3 is CASSSGQTLRLYEQYF. In DNA form, the CDR3 reads TGCGCCAGCAGTTCAGGACAGACGCTTAGACTCTACGAGCAGTACTTC. Full variable domain (remainder filled in from reference TRBV5-1 and TRBJ2-7): KAGVTQTPRYLIKTRGQQVTLSCSPISGHRSVSWYQQTPGQGLQFLFEYFSETQRNKGNFPGRFSGRQFSNSRSEMNVSTLELGDSALYLCASSSGQTLRLYEQYFGPGTRLTVT.

Only a few counts were recorded for this clonotype. This rearrangement joins TRBV7-2 to TRBJ2-5; 13 nucleotides match TRBD2. Germline CDR1 reads SGHTA; CDR2 reads FQGNSA. Trimming removed 6 bases from V and 4 bases from J; junction bases left unmatched: 11. This CDR3 is built from 17 residues. The CDR3 here is CASSRRTSGRGGETQYF. As DNA, the CDR3 is TGTGCCAGCAGTCGGAGGACTAGCGGGAGAGGGGGAGAGACCCAGTACTTC.

The chain has TRBV4-3 and TRBJ2-7; TRBD1 or TRBD2 may be the D gene (6 bases each). The V gene's germline CDR1 is LGHNA and CDR2 YSLEER. V was trimmed by 1 base and J by 5 bases, leaving 21 bases between them. The CDR3 has 17 residues. The CDR3 here is CASSQGPTRGGIHEQYF. In DNA, the CDR3 is TGCGCCAGCAGCCAAGGACCAACCAGGGGAGGAATCCACGAGCAGTACTTC.

This chain connects TRBV28 to TRBJ1-2, with TRBD1 matching over 7 bases. CDR1 is MDHEN and CDR2 is SYDVKM in the germline V gene. This CDR3 has 15 amino acids. V trimming: 5 bases; J trimming: 6 bases; junction bases outside the gene matches: 12. Written as DNA, the CDR3 is TGTGCCAGCAGTGACCCTAGGGGGCAAAGTAATGGCTACACCTTC. This gives the protein CASSDPRGQSNGYTF.

This clonotype was observed many times. The gene calls are TRBV4-2 and TRBJ2-7; 9 nucleotides agree with TRBD2. The germline V gene encodes CDR1 LGHNA and CDR2 YNFKEQ. V was clipped by 3 bases and J by 0 bases; unmatched bases: 3. This CDR3 region has 15 residues. The CDR3 reads CASSQGSGSSYEQYF. CDR3 coding DNA: TGTGCCAGCAGCCAGGGTAGCGGGAGCTCCTACGAGCAGTACTTC.

The chain is built from TRBV21-1 and TRBJ2-3; the table's D call, TRBD1, has no DNA check behind it. TRBV21-1 is assigned pseudogene status. The CDR3 consists of 12 residues. The CDR3: CATYRGRDTQYF. CDR3 nucleotide sequence: TGTGCCACCTACAGGGGGCGAGATACGCAGTATTTT.

As to this clonotype: One end of the junction varies from germline; a read error may be responsible. The chain is built from TRBV12-3 or TRBV12-4 and TRBJ2-7; a possible D gene is TRBD1 (6 bases). There are 15 residues in the CDR3. This CDR3 is CASSKRQEVSYERYF. DNA for the CDR3: TGTGCCAGCAGTAAAAGACAGGAGGTCTCCTACGAGCGGTACTTC.

The chain is built from TRBV20-1 and TRBJ2-6; D is unresolved. The CDR3 length is 15 residues. Trimming took off 5 bases at V and 1 base at J, with 12 bases between the two ends. Germline V gene lookup returns CDR1 DFQATT and CDR2 SNEGSKA (reference sequence). This CDR3 reads CSAYQERSGANVLTF. The CDR3 bases are TGCAGTGCTTACCAGGAACGGTCTGGGGCCAACGTCCTGACTTTC.

This clonotype was seen only a few times. The chain links TRBV20-1 to TRBJ1-2; TRBD1 agrees at 7 bases. Germline assignment: CDR1 DFQATT and CDR2 SNEGSKA (reference sequence). Trimming cost V 6 bases and J 4 bases; bases outside gene matches: 8. The length of the CDR3 is 13 residues. This CDR3 reads CSARQGSAYGYTF. CDR3 nucleotides: TGCAGTGCCCGACAGGGTTCAGCCTATGGCTACACCTTC.

In nucleotides, the CDR3 is TGTGCCAGCAGTCGACCGCAGAACACTGAAGCTTTCTTT. Protein: CASSRPQNTEAFF. The chain carries TRBV6-5 and TRBJ1-1; D not certain. Germline CDR1 and CDR2: MNHEY and SVGAGI. The germline V and J ends were trimmed by 5 bases and 1 base, with 8 bases remaining between them. The CDR3 runs 13 residues.

The genes are TRBV4-1 and TRBJ2-4, with D perhaps being TRBD1 or TRBD2 (5 bases each). Trimming took off 4 bases at V and 13 bases at J, with 32 bases between the two ends. The CDR3 extends over 18 amino acids. Germline V gene sequence: CDR1 MGHRA, CDR2 YSYEKL. The CDR3 nucleotides read TGCGCCAGCAGCCTGGGGAGCCCCTTGGGGGTAGCCAAAAGCATCCAGTACTTC. It translates to CASSLGSPLGVAKSIQYF.

V and J are TRBV7-2 and TRBJ1-5; D may be TRBD1 (6 bases). V gave up 1 base and J gave up 6 bases, with 13 bases separating them. Germline V gene lookup returns CDR1 SGHTA and CDR2 FQGNSA. There are 15 residues in the CDR3. CDR3 amino acids: CASSLGGATTQPQHF. CDR3 bases: TGTGCCAGCAGCTTAGGGGGGGCGACAACTCAGCCCCAGCATTTT.

The chain has TRBV18 and TRBJ2-1, with 8 bases that match TRBD2. Germline CDR1 reads KGHSH; CDR2 reads LQKENI. This CDR3 has 14 residues. J was trimmed by 10 bases and V by 4 bases; bases with no gene match: 9. DNA for the CDR3: TGTGCCAGCTCACGCACACCCGGGGGGGACGAGCAGTTCTTC. This sequence encodes CASSRTPGGDEQFF.

This rearrangement joins TRBV20-1 to TRBJ2-4; a weak D match, TRBD1 (5 bases). The J call could be wrong; TRBJ2-7 is a better fit for the DNA end. CDR1 and CDR2 (germline): DFQATT, SNEGSKA (reference sequence). This CDR3 contains 13 residues. As DNA, the CDR3 is TGCAGTGCTAGTCCCGACAGTTCCTACGAGCAGTACTTC. Protein product: CSASPDSSYEQYF.

The rearrangement joins TRBV29-1 to TRBJ1-5, with TRBD1 as a possible D gene (5 bases). Trimming pared 4 bases from V and 9 bases from J, leaving 13 bases between. The CDR3 has 12 amino acids. The V gene's germline CDR1 is SQVTM and CDR2 ANQGSEA. The CDR3 is CSVGQGEGPQHF. CDR3 DNA: TGCAGCGTTGGCCAGGGAGAGGGGCCCCAGCATTTT.

This clonotype was seen only a few times. V usage is TRBV12-3 or TRBV12-4 and J usage is TRBJ1-6; no clear D gene. Trimming shortened V by 9 bases and J by 11 bases, and 14 bases separated the two germline ends. The CDR3 runs to 12 residues. CDR3 DNA sequence: TGTGCCAGACCAGTGATAGACCCACCCCTCCACTTT. Protein sequence: CARPVIDPPLHF.

This sequence joins TRBV3-1 and TRBJ2-5, with TRBD1 as a possible D gene (5 bases). The V gene's germline CDR1 is LGHDT and CDR2 YNNKEL (reference sequence). There are 14 residues in the CDR3. Trimming shortened V by 7 bases and J by 0 bases, and 12 bases separated the two germline ends. The CDR3 here is CASKTDLYQETQYF. The CDR3 DNA sequence: TGTGCCAGCAAGACAGACTTGTACCAAGAGACCCAGTACTTC.

This rearrangement joins TRBV6-1 to TRBJ2-6; D possibly corresponds to TRBD2 (5 bases). This CDR3 spans 15 amino acids. V was pared by 7 bases and J by 2 bases, with 12 bases between. From germline, CDR1 is MNHNS and CDR2 SASEGT. The CDR3 nucleotides read TGTGCCAGCAACTACGACGGGGCTGGGGCCAACGTCCTGACTTTC. This translates into CASNYDGAGANVLTF.

This clonotype was observed a few times. J is TRBJ2-3 and V is TRBV12-5, with 11 nucleotides matching TRBD1. Germline V gene lookup returns CDR1 LGHNT and CDR2 FRNRAP. V lost 1 base and J lost 3; bases outside the gene matches: 3. The length of the CDR3 is 16 residues. CDR3 loop: CASGLDGQGATDTQYF. CDR3 DNA: TGTGCTAGTGGTTTGGACGGACAGGGGGCGACAGATACGCAGTATTTT.

V and J are TRBV6-5 and TRBJ2-7; TRBD2 might be the D (5 bases). The germline gives CDR1 MNHEY, CDR2 SVGAGI. V shed 2 bases and J shed 7 bases, with 12 bases lying between them. This CDR3 region has 13 residues. CDR3 sequence (DNA): TGTGCCAGCAGTTACGAGGGAAAGACTGAGCAGTACTTC. This gives the protein CASSYEGKTEQYF.

A single count supports this clonotype. The chain recombines TRBV7-9 with TRBJ2-3, with a possible D match to TRBD2 (7 bases). The CDR3 extends over 16 amino acids. Germline V gene sequence: CDR1 SEHNR, CDR2 FQNEAQ (reference sequence). V shed 5 bases and J shed 3 bases, with 18 bases lying between them. The CDR3, as DNA: TGTGCCAGCAGCGTCGGGGGCGGGAGAACAACAGATACGCAGTATTTT. It encodes CASSVGGGRTTDTQYF.

This chain's CDR3 is CATSRDNVFEQFF. CDR3 nucleotide sequence: TGTGCCACCAGCAGAGATAACGTCTTTGAGCAGTTCTTC. This chain links TRBV15 with TRBJ2-1, with D unclear. CDR3 size: 13 residues. Germline V gene lookup returns CDR1 LNHNV and CDR2 YYDKDF (reference sequence). The germline V and J ends were trimmed by 0 bases and 9 bases, with 9 bases remaining between them. Looking up the rest from reference TRBV15 and TRBJ2-1 gives the full variable domain: DAMVIQNPRYQVTQFGKPVTLSCSQTLNHNVMYWYQQKSSQAPKLLFHYYDKDFNNEADTPDNFQSRRPNTSFCFLDIRSPGLGDTAMYLCATSRDNVFEQFFGPGTRLTVL.